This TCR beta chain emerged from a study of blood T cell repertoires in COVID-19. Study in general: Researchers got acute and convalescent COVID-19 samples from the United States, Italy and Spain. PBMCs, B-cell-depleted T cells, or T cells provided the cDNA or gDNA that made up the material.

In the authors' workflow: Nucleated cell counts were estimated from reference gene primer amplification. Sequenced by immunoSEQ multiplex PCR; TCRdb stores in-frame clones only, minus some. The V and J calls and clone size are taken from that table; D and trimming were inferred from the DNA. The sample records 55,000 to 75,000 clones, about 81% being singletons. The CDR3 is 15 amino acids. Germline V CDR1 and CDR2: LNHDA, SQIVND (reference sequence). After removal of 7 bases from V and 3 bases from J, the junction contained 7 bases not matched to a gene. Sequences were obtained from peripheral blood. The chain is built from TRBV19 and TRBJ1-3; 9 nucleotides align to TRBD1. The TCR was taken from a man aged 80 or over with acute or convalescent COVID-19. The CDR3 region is CASISGTGFGNTIYF. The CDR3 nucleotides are TGTGCCAGTATTTCCGGGACAGGGTTTGGAAACACCATATATTTT.